This T cell receptor beta chain was sequenced during a study of blood T cells in healthy people across ages. The CDR3 sequence is 17 residues long. The germline CDR1 and CDR2 sequences are LGHNA and YNFKEQ. Trimming left V 1 base short and J 0 bases short, with 13 bases between. The study's findings and limits: The fall in TCR beta diversity per million T cells was roughly linear with age. Nothing was known about donor CMV status, and this possibly confounded expanded clonotype changes.

Healthy Caucasian individuals from Russia aged about 6 to 95 served as donors. Primers used in a second PCR of about 6 to 11 cycles were a sample-barcoded 5' primer and a J-beta primer mix. In TCRdb, the 5' RACE reads were re-called with MiXCR into one record per CDR3 protein. The sample consists of 1.5 million to 2 million distinct CDR3 sequences, around 50% of them appearing once. There are a few counts of this clonotype. Its antigen is unidentified. The sequencing input was blood. The source of this sequence is a woman in her forties in good health. The gene calls are TRBV4-2 and TRBJ2-4; D call uncertain. CDR3 amino acids: CASSQVVSRLAKNIQYF. CDR3 nucleotide sequence: TGTGCCAGCAGCCAAGTGGTTTCTAGGCTAGCCAAAAACATTCAGTACTTC.